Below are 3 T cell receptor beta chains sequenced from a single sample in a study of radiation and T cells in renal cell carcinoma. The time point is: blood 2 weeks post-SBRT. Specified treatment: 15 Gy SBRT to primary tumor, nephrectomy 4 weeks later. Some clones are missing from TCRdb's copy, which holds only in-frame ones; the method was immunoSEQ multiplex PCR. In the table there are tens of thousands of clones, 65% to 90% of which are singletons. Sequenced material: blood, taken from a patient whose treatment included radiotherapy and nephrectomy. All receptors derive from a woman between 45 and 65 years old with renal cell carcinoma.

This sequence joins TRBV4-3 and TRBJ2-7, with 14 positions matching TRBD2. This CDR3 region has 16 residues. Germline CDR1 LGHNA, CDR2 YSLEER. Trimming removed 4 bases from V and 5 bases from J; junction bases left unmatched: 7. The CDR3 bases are TGCGCCAGCAGCCGGCAGACTAGCGGGAGGGACCACGAGCAGTACTTC. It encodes CASSRQTSGRDHEQYF.

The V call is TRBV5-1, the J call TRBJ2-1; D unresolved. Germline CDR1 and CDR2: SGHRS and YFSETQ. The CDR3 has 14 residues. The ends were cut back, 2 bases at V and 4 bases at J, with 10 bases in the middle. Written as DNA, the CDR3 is TGCGCCAGCAGCTTAAGTTTAGTTTACAATGAGCAGTTCTTC. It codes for CASSLSLVYNEQFF.

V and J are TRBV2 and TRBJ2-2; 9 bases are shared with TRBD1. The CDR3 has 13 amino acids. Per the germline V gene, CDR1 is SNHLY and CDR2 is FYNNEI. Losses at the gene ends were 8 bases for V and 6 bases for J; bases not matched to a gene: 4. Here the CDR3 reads CASGDRASGELFF. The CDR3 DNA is TGTGCCAGCGGGGACAGGGCTTCCGGGGAGCTGTTTTTT. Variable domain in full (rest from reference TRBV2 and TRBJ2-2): EPEVTQTPSHQVTQMGQEVILRCVPISNHLYFYWYRQILGQKVEFLVSFYNNEISEKSEIFDDQFSVERPDGSNFTLKIRSTKLEDSAMYFCASGDRASGELFFGEGSRLTVL.